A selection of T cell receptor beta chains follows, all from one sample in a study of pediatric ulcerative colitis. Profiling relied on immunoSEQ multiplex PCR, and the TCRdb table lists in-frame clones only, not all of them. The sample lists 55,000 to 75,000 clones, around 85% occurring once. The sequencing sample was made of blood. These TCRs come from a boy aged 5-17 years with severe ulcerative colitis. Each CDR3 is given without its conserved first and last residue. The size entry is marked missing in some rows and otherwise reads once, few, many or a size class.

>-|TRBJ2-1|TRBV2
ASIEQGSYYNEQF
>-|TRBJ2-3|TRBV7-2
ASSLRLAGADTQY
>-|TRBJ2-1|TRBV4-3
ASSQEAGLDSYNEQF
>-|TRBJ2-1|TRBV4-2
ASSQDRSGSYNEQF
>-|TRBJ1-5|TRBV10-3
AITQGDHQPQH
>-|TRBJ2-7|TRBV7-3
ASVTAPGHVYEQY
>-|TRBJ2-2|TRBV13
ASSLGLREQETGELF
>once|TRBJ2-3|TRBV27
ASSLILRRPDTQY
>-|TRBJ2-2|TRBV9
ASSVDPGSTGELF
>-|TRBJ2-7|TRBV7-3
ASSLTGNSYEQY
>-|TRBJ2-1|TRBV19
ASSPTLGPDPSDEQF
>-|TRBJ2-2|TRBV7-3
ASSLNTGELF
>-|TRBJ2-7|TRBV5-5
ASSLGSSYEQY
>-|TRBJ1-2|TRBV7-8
ASSLGQGRDYGYT
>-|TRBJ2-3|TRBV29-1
SVATDLRTKRATDTQY
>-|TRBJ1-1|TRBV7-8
ASSLAGGMNTEAF
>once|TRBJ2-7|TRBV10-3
AIKESEQY
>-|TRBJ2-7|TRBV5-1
ASSHGTSYEQY
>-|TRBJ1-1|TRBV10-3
AISGSMNTEAF
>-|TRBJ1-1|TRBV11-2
ASRSSGRGVREIEAF
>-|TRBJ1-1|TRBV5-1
ASSPGQGNTEAF
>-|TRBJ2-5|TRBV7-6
ASSGGLAGAEVQETQY
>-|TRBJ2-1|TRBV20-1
SAPGRNEQF
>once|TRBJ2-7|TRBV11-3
ASRRTQDYEQY
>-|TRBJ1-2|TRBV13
ASSLMKREGYT
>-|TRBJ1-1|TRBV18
ASSPPGVNTEAF
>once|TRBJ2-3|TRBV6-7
ASKYRDRGDLSTDTQY
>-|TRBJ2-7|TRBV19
ASSIRGIANEQY
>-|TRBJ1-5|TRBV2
ASSDPPHLGSYSNQPQH
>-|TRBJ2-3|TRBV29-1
SVEDEGQGSDTQY
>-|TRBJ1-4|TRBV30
AWRGWQGSEKLF
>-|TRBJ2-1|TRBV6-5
ASSYQTGGSDNEQF
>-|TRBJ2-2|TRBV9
ASSATVGGTGELF
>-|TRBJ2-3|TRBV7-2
ASSTGLAGVSDTQY
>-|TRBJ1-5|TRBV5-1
ASSLAGQGPQH
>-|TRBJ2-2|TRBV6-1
ASMTASGSSGELF
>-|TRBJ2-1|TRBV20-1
SAGLEQF
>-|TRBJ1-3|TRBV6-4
ARHPGQNSGNTIY
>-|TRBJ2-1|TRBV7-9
ASSPRLAGAYNEQF
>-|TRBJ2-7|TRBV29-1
SVEGLAGVTNLYEQY
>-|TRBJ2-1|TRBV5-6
ASSLVLADEQF
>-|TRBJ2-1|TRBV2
ASSVVAVNNEQF
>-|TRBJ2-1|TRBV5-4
ASSSGLANEQF
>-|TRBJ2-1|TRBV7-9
ASSLSSGIEQF
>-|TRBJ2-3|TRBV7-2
ASHVAGLTDTQY
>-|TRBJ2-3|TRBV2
ASSEPSGTSPDTQY